These 27 T cell receptor beta chains were all obtained from the same sample, sequenced in a study of blood T cell repertoires in COVID-19. Produced via immunoSEQ multiplex PCR; TCRdb's table is partial and in-frame only. The data contain around 100,000 clones, approximately 62% of them singletons. The specimen was peripheral blood. The receptors stem from a man older than 75 with acute or convalescent COVID-19.

This chain uses TRBV6-5 with TRBJ2-7; D is perhaps TRBD2 (6 bases). Germline V gene data show CDR1 as MNHEY and CDR2 as SVGAGI. Trimming pared 6 bases from V and 3 bases from J, leaving 18 bases between. There are 15 residues in the CDR3. CDR3 residues: CASRAPGLRGYEQYF. Here the CDR3 DNA reads TGTGCCAGCAGAGCTCCTGGACTAAGGGGCTACGAGCAGTACTTC.

The sample holds one count of this clone. The rearrangement uses TRBV5-6 and TRBJ1-1; tentative D call: TRBD1 (5 bases). Germline CDR1 SGHDT, CDR2 YYEEEE. V shed 2 bases and J shed 5 bases, with 10 bases lying between them. The CDR3 contains 13 residues. The CDR3 nucleotides are TGTGCCAGCAGCTTTGTCTCAGGGACTGAAGCTTTCTTT. Protein: CASSFVSGTEAFF.

This chain uses TRBV5-6 with TRBJ2-7; D is possibly TRBD1 (6 bases). The CDR3 has 14 amino acids. Trimming shortened V by 7 bases and J by 0 bases, and 14 bases separated the two germline ends. CDR1 is SGHDT, CDR2 YYEEEE, per germline. CDR3 region: CASHPQGISYEQYF. The CDR3, as DNA: TGTGCCAGCCACCCCCAGGGGATCTCCTACGAGCAGTACTTC.

The rearrangement links TRBV6-1 to TRBJ1-5; no firm D call. Per the germline V gene, CDR1 is MNHNS and CDR2 is SASEGT. The ends were cut back, 3 bases at V and 4 bases at J, with 13 bases in the middle. The CDR3 extends over 15 amino acids. In nucleotides, the CDR3 is TGTGCCAGCAGTGAGAACGCCCTTCTAAATCAGCCCCAGCATTTT. This translates into CASSENALLNQPQHF.

This chain uses TRBV9 with TRBJ2-4; D unresolved. Per the germline V gene, CDR1 is SGDLS and CDR2 is YYNGEE. The V end lost 0 bases, the J end lost 3 bases, and 7 bases lay between the germline ends. CDR3 length: 14 residues. The CDR3 coding sequence is TGTGCCAGCAGCGTAGGCAGTGGCAAAAACATTCAGTACTTC. Translated: CASSVGSGKNIQYF.

The table lists this clone with a count of one. This sequence joins TRBV21-1 and TRBJ1-4. TRBV21-1 is a recognized pseudogene. This CDR3 comprises 10 residues. The CDR3 is CASSGRKLFF. The CDR3, as DNA: TGTGCCAGCAGCGGTAGAAAACTGTTTTTT.

CDR3 amino acids: CASSTASGDYEQYF. For the CDR3, the DNA is TGTGCCAGCAGCACAGCTAGCGGGGATTACGAGCAGTACTTC. The J gene is TRBJ2-7, the V gene TRBV3-1 (or the pseudogene TRBV3-2), with 9 positions matching TRBD2. The germline V gene encodes CDR1 LGHDT and CDR2 YNNKEL (reference sequence). The CDR3 has 14 amino acids. J was trimmed by 4 bases and V by 5 bases; bases with no gene match: 6.

This clone was counted only a few times. The chain combines TRBV7-2 with TRBJ2-2; 8 bases agree with TRBD2. The CDR3 is 16 amino acids. From germline, CDR1 is SGHTA and CDR2 FQGNSA. With 5 bases clipped from V and 4 bases from J, the junction kept 9 bases outside the gene matches. This chain's CDR3 is CASSQGRGLGTGELFF. Here the CDR3 DNA reads TGTGCCAGCAGCCAAGGGAGGGGACTAGGCACCGGGGAGCTGTTTTTT.

The chain couples TRBV11-1 to TRBJ2-2; TRBD2 is a possible D gene (5 bases). This CDR3 region has 15 residues. The V gene's germline CDR1 is SGHAT and CDR2 FQDESV (reference sequence). The V end was cut by 6 bases, the J end by 3 bases, with 14 bases between. The CDR3 spells CASSHRDYYTGELFF. CDR3 bases: TGTGCCAGCAGTCACCGGGATTATTACACCGGGGAGCTGTTTTTT.

V is TRBV6-2 or TRBV6-3 and J is TRBJ2-4; 9 bases fit TRBD2. Trimming took 5 bases from V and 0 from J; bases not matched to a gene: 5. Germline V gene sequence: CDR1 MNHEY, CDR2 SVGEGT. CDR3 length: 16 residues. CDR3 nucleotides: TGTGCCAGCAGTGGAGGACTAGCGTTAGCCAAAAACATTCAGTACTTC. Translating it yields CASSGGLALAKNIQYF.

This rearrangement joins TRBV19 to TRBJ2-7; 10 positions agree with TRBD2. The CDR3 runs to 15 residues. Germline values: CDR1 LNHDA, CDR2 SQIVND (reference sequence). J was trimmed by 0 bases and V by 4 bases; bases with no gene match: 3. The CDR3 DNA reads TGTGCCAGTAGTACGACTAGCGGGTCCTCCTACGAGCAGTACTTC. It encodes CASSTTSGSSYEQYF.

The CDR3 region has the DNA TGTGCCAGCAGTTTATCTGGACATGTGGTGGGCACTGAAGCTTTCTTT. Its protein product is CASSLSGHVVGTEAFF. The rearrangement links TRBV28 to TRBJ1-1; tentatively, D is TRBD1 (5 bases). The ends were cut back, 1 base at V and 4 bases at J, with 16 bases in the middle. The CDR3 is 16 residues long. Germline CDR1 and CDR2: MDHEN and SYDVKM. Complete variable domain (other parts from reference TRBV28 and TRBJ1-1): DVKVTQSSRYLVKRTGEKVFLECVQDMDHENMFWYRQDPGLGLRLIYFSYDVKMKEKGDIPEGYSVSREKKERFSLILESASTNQTSMYLCASSLSGHVVGTEAFFGQGTRLTVV.

CDR3 loop: CASSLAQPGTDTQYF. In DNA form, the CDR3 reads TGTGCCAGCAGCTTGGCACAGCCTGGCACAGATACGCAGTATTTT. V and J are TRBV5-6 and TRBJ2-3; D remains unclear. The CDR3 is 15 residues long. CDR1 and CDR2 (germline): SGHDT, YYEEEE. V was trimmed by 0 bases and J by 1 base, leaving 9 bases between them.

Ten or more counts support this clone. The junction departs from the called germline gene at one end, perhaps through a read error. The chain couples TRBV7-9 to TRBJ2-1; 7 bases fit TRBD2. CDR3 length: 13 amino acids. Germline CDR1 and CDR2: SEHNR and FQNEAQ (reference sequence). The CDR3 nucleotides read TGTGCAAGCACTGCGAAGCGGGACGGGGAGCAGTTCTTC. Its protein product is CASTAKRDGEQFF.

This chain connects TRBV28 to TRBJ2-7; 8 nucleotides match TRBD1. CDR1 is MDHEN and CDR2 is SYDVKM in the germline V gene. With V trimmed by 10 bases and J by 2 bases, 13 bases remained unmatched. The CDR3 is made up of 15 amino acids. The CDR3 DNA follows: TGTGCCACCAATCCGGGACAGGCCTTCACCTACGAGCAGTACTTC. The encoded protein is CATNPGQAFTYEQYF.

The V and J genes are TRBV11-2 and TRBJ2-5; D is undetermined. Between the trimmed V and J ends, which lost 1 base and 2 bases, there was a span of 8 bases. The CDR3 has 14 amino acids. CDR1 SGHAT and CDR2 FQNNGV come from the germline V gene. The CDR3 bases are TGTGCCAGCAGCTTAGGGAGCTATCAAGAGACCCAGTACTTC. This translates into CASSLGSYQETQYF. Full variable domain (missing parts from reference TRBV11-2 and TRBJ2-5): EAGVAQSPRYKIIEKRQSVAFWCNPISGHATLYWYQQILGQGPKLLIQFQNNGVVDDSQLPKDRFSAERLKGVDSTLKIQPAKLEDSAVYLCASSLGSYQETQYFGPGTRLLVL.

This chain uses TRBV6-2 or TRBV6-3 with TRBJ1-2, with D uncertain. The germline gives CDR1 MNHEY, CDR2 SVGEGT. The CDR3 extends over 12 amino acids. The V and J ends lost 5 bases and 3 bases respectively, with 7 bases between them. For the CDR3, the DNA is TGTGCCAGCAGTCCATCCCACTATGGCTACACCTTC. It translates to CASSPSHYGYTF.

This chain uses TRBV15 with TRBJ2-1; TRBD2 matches 8 bases. V dropped 4 bases and J dropped 8; count of bases not matched to a gene: 7. Germline V gene sequence: CDR1 LNHNV, CDR2 YYDKDF (reference sequence). The CDR3 is 14 amino acids. CDR3 sequence: CATSMSSGPHEQFF. The CDR3 DNA reads as TGTGCCACCAGCATGTCTAGCGGGCCTCATGAGCAGTTCTTC. Supplemented by reference TRBV15 and TRBJ2-1, the full variable domain reads DAMVIQNPRYQVTQFGKPVTLSCSQTLNHNVMYWYQQKSSQAPKLLFHYYDKDFNNEADTPDNFQSRRPNTSFCFLDIRSPGLGDTAMYLCATSMSSGPHEQFFGPGTRLTVL.

The V call is TRBV18, the J call TRBJ1-3, with TRBD1 matching over 8 bases. Trimming cost V 5 bases and J 0 bases; bases outside gene matches: 12. The length of the CDR3 is 18 residues. Germline assignment: CDR1 KGHSH and CDR2 LQKENI. CDR3 sequence reads: CASSKPGTGPFSGNTIYF. The CDR3 DNA is TGTGCCAGCTCAAAGCCCGGGACAGGACCTTTCTCTGGAAACACCATATATTTT.

Many counts were recorded for this clone. V usage is TRBV24-1 and J usage is TRBJ1-2, with unresolved D. The length of the CDR3 is 13 residues. CDR1 is KGHDR and CDR2 is SFDVKD in the germline V gene. The V gene lost 3 bases and the J gene lost 4 bases, with 8 bases spanning the gap. CDR3 protein: CATSDIYSYGYTF. CDR3 sequence (DNA): TGTGCCACCAGTGATATCTATAGCTATGGCTACACCTTC.

In its sample, this clone was seen once. This sequence joins TRBV7-3 and TRBJ2-3; TRBD2 aligns across 8 bases. This CDR3 spans 14 amino acids. The germline V gene encodes CDR1 SGHTA and CDR2 FQGTGA. V lost 8 bases and J lost 2; bases outside the gene matches: 6. CDR3 sequence reads: CASGAGDTTDTQYF. CDR3 sequence (DNA): TGTGCCAGCGGAGCGGGAGATACCACAGATACGCAGTATTTT.

The rearrangement joins TRBV3-1 (or the pseudogene TRBV3-2) to TRBJ2-7, with 9 bases fitting TRBD2. Trimming took 0 bases from V and 5 from J; bases not matched to a gene: 14. There are 18 residues in the CDR3. CDR1 and CDR2 (germline): LGHDT, YNNKEL (reference sequence). The CDR3 bases are TGTGCCAGCAGCCAAGAAGGGTCTTCCGGGACTAGCATCGACGAGCAGTACTTC. This gives the protein CASSQEGSSGTSIDEQYF.

The V call is TRBV4-3, the J call TRBJ2-5; 9 bases map to TRBD2. CDR1 is LGHNA, CDR2 YSLEER, per germline. V shed 4 bases, J shed 2 bases, and the junction held 14 bases outside the gene matches. The CDR3 is 18 residues long. CDR3 bases: TGCGCCAGCAGCCCGGGAGGTTCAGCGGGAGGTTGGCAAGAGACCCAGTACTTC. Amino acids: CASSPGGSAGGWQETQYF.

The V gene is TRBV29-1, the J gene TRBJ2-7, with D tentatively TRBD2 (6 bases). Trimming took 5 bases from V and 0 from J, leaving 8 bases between them. Germline loops: CDR1 SQVTM, CDR2 ANQGSEA. The CDR3 totals 12 residues. CDR3 nucleotides: TGCAGCGTTATGGGACTCTCCTACGAGCAGTACTTC. Its translation is CSVMGLSYEQYF.

V and J are TRBV28 and TRBJ2-5, with D possibly matching TRBD2 (6 bases). CDR3 length: 15 residues. The germline CDR1 and CDR2 sequences are MDHEN and SYDVKM. Deletions cut 5 bases from V and 4 bases from J, with 17 bases between. The CDR3 nucleotides are TGTGCCAGCAGTCCCCCGAGGGAGGAGCCAGAGACCCAGTACTTC. Amino acid sequence: CASSPPREEPETQYF.

This rearrangement joins TRBV15 to TRBJ1-2; D gene unclear. The CDR3 contains 17 residues. Per germline, CDR1 LNHNV and CDR2 YYDKDF (reference sequence). The ends were cut back, 0 bases at V and 3 bases at J, with 17 bases in the middle. The DNA of the CDR3 is TGTGCCACCAGCAGAGATCCGACTTCACTGGCGGACTATGGCTACACCTTC. Translated: CATSRDPTSLADYGYTF.

The chain is built from TRBV6-2 or TRBV6-3 and TRBJ2-3; TRBD2 matches at 13 bases. The CDR3 contains 16 residues. Germline CDR1 reads MNHEY; CDR2 reads SVGEGT. V was clipped by 5 bases and J by 5 bases; unmatched bases: 7. The CDR3 sequence is CASSTRTSGSVDTQYF. The DNA of the CDR3 is TGTGCCAGCAGTACGCGGACTAGCGGGAGCGTAGATACGCAGTATTTT.